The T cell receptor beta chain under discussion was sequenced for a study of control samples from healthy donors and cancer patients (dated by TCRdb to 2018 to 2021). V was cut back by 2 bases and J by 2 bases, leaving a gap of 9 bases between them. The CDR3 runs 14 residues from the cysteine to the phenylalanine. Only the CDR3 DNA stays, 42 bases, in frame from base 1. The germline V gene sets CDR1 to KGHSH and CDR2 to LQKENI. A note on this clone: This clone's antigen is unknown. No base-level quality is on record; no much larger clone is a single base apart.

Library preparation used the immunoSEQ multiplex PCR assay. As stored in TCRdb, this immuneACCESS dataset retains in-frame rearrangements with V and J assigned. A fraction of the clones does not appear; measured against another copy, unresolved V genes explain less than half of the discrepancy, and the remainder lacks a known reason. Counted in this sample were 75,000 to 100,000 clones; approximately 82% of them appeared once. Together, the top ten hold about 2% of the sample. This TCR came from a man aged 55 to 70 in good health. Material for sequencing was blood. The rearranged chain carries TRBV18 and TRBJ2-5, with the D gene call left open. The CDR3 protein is CASSPGRTQETQYF. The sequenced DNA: TGTGCCAGCTCACCAGGAAGAACGCAAGAGACCCAGTACTTC.